What follows are 20 T cell receptor beta chains derived from one specimen sequenced in a study of OX40 agonist ivuxolimab in advanced cancers. Some clones are missing from TCRdb's copy, which holds only in-frame ones; the method was immunoSEQ multiplex PCR. Here the sample spans approximately 84,000 clones, around 86% being singletons. The sample was CD4+ or CD8+ T cells sorted from blood, taken in a trial of the OX40 agonist ivuxolimab. These receptors were taken from an adult with an advanced solid tumor such as melanoma, head and neck, liver or kidney cancer.

V gene TRBV7-9 combines with J gene TRBJ2-3, with a tentative D call TRBD2 (6 bases). The CDR3 has 18 amino acids. V was cut by 6 bases and J by 0 bases, with 22 bases left in between. Germline V gene data show CDR1 as SEHNR and CDR2 as FQNEAQ (reference sequence). CDR3 sequence: CASRRGSGGTTSTDTQYF. The CDR3 DNA is TGTGCCAGCAGGCGGGGATCCGGGGGAACGACTAGCACAGATACGCAGTATTTT.

V and J are TRBV27 and TRBJ2-5; 9 bases agree with TRBD2. The ends lost 5 bases at V and 2 bases at J; junction bases unmatched: 12. Germline loops: CDR1 MNHEY, CDR2 SMNVEV (reference sequence). The CDR3 extends over 17 amino acids. In DNA, the CDR3 is TGTGCCAGCAGTCCCCGCCGGGGAGCGGGGGGTCAAGAGACCCAGTACTTC. Encoded protein: CASSPRRGAGGQETQYF.

The CDR3 DNA sequence: TGTGCCAGCAGTTTTAGCGGGGCAAGCTCCTACAATGAGCAGTTCTTC. Translated: CASSFSGASSYNEQFF. The chain couples TRBV7-2 to TRBJ2-1; 8 bases are shared with TRBD2. CDR1 and CDR2 (germline): SGHTA, FQGNSA. CDR3 length: 16 residues. V trimming: 6 bases; J trimming: 0 bases; junction bases outside the gene matches: 7.

Note on this clone: The same CDR3 can be traced to other DNA sequences in this sample. The J gene is TRBJ1-5, the V gene TRBV19, with D maybe TRBD1 (6 bases). Deletions cut 4 bases from V and 5 bases from J, with 9 bases between. In germline, CDR1 is LNHDA, CDR2 SQIVND (reference sequence). This CDR3 has 13 amino acids. The CDR3 coding sequence is TGTGCCAGTAGTACATACAGGGATCAGCCCCAGCATTTT. This sequence encodes CASSTYRDQPQHF.

The chain uses TRBV5-4 and TRBJ1-2; D gene ambiguous. The CDR3 consists of 13 residues. Germline V gene lookup returns CDR1 SGHNT and CDR2 YYREEE (reference sequence). Trimming took off 2 bases at V and 2 bases at J, with 7 bases between the two ends. The CDR3 sequence: CASSLTPNYGYTF. CDR3 bases: TGTGCCAGCAGCTTAACTCCAAACTATGGCTACACCTTC.

The chain couples TRBV7-8 to TRBJ2-2; D is ambiguous. In germline, CDR1 is SGHVS, CDR2 FQNEAQ. Between the trimmed V and J ends, which lost 5 bases and 3 bases, there was a span of 13 bases. The CDR3 covers 15 residues. The CDR3 sequence is CASSPRVPDTGELFF. In nucleotides, the CDR3 is TGTGCCAGCAGCCCAAGGGTTCCGGACACCGGGGAGCTGTTTTTT.

CDR3 residues: CSVVNLLNNEQFF. DNA of the CDR3: TGCAGCGTTGTCAATCTCCTAAACAATGAGCAGTTCTTC. The chain joins TRBV29-1 to TRBJ2-1; D is undetermined. Deletions cut 4 bases from V and 5 bases from J, with 12 bases between. Germline-derived CDR1 and CDR2 are SQVTM and ANQGSEA. The CDR3 has 13 amino acids.

The sample holds a few counts of this clone. The chain employs TRBV9 and TRBJ1-1; TRBD1 might be the D (5 bases). This CDR3 is built from 14 residues. Germline V lookup: CDR1 SGDLS, CDR2 YYNGEE. Trimming took off 0 bases at V and 2 bases at J, with 8 bases between the two ends. The CDR3 coding sequence is TGTGCCAGCAGCGTAGCGACAGATAACACTGAAGCTTTCTTT. It codes for CASSVATDNTEAFF.

The chain has TRBV6-4 and TRBJ2-1; no firm D call. Germline-derived CDR1 and CDR2 are MRHNA and SNTAGT. The CDR3 spans 14 residues. Deletions cut 0 bases from V and 4 bases from J, with 7 bases between. The CDR3 DNA reads TGTGCCAGCAGTGACTCGGGCAGGTACAATGAGCAGTTCTTC. This sequence encodes CASSDSGRYNEQFF.

This sequence joins TRBV9 and TRBJ1-1, with D hard to call. The CDR3 has 15 amino acids. Germline CDR1 and CDR2: SGDLS and YYNGEE. The V end lost 4 bases, the J end lost 1 base, and 14 bases lay between the germline ends. The DNA of the CDR3 is TGTGCCAGCAGCAAACTAACACCACCGAACACTGAAGCTTTCTTT. Amino acids: CASSKLTPPNTEAFF.

The chain couples TRBV7-8 to TRBJ2-1, with D possibly being TRBD1 (6 bases). Germline V gene lookup returns CDR1 SGHVS and CDR2 FQNEAQ. The CDR3 loop spans 15 amino acids. The ends were cut back, 7 bases at V and 0 bases at J, with 13 bases in the middle. CDR3 region: CASTTRGSSYNEQFF. As DNA, the CDR3 is TGTGCCAGCACCACTAGGGGGAGCTCCTACAATGAGCAGTTCTTC.

J is TRBJ2-5 and V is TRBV7-2; 9 positions agree with TRBD1. This CDR3 spans 14 amino acids. CDR1 is SGHTA, CDR2 FQGNSA, per germline. After removal of 4 bases from V and 1 base from J, the junction contained 1 base not matched to a gene. CDR3 in amino acids: CASSSGQGQETQYF. CDR3 DNA: TGTGCCAGCAGCTCGGGACAGGGCCAAGAGACCCAGTACTTC.

The rearrangement links TRBV28 to TRBJ2-7; no definite D call. Germline assignment: CDR1 MDHEN and CDR2 SYDVKM. Trimming cost V 6 bases and J 3 bases, with 12 bases left between them. This CDR3 has 13 residues. Here the CDR3 reads CASSRYKVYEQYF. CDR3 sequence (DNA): TGTGCCAGCAGCCGCTACAAGGTCTACGAGCAGTACTTC.

This chain uses TRBV7-2 with TRBJ2-7, with 11 bases that match TRBD1. The trim removed 2 bases at V and 7 bases at J, leaving 16 bases unmatched. The CDR3 consists of 18 residues. CDR1 SGHTA and CDR2 FQGNSA come from the germline V gene. CDR3 protein: CASSLRLIRGQGAWEQYF. The CDR3, as DNA: TGTGCCAGCAGCTTACGGCTTATAAGAGGACAGGGGGCGTGGGAGCAGTACTTC.

The rearrangement uses TRBV7-9 and TRBJ1-4; TRBD1 matches at 9 bases. This CDR3 is 15 amino acids long. The junction had 5 bases not matched to a gene; V was cut back by 5 bases and J by 4 bases. Germline assignment: CDR1 SEHNR and CDR2 FQNEAQ (reference sequence). CDR3 loop: CASSGGTGFNEKLFF. CDR3 bases: TGTGCCAGCAGCGGGGGGACAGGGTTTAATGAAAAACTGTTTTTT.

The rearrangement joins TRBV29-1 to TRBJ1-1; D gene uncertain. Trimming cost V 6 bases and J 7 bases, with 18 bases left between them. In germline, CDR1 is SQVTM, CDR2 ANQGSEA. The CDR3 loop spans 13 amino acids. CDR3 region: CSVGGRPMGEAFF. The CDR3 region has the DNA TGCAGCGTGGGAGGACGGCCGATGGGTGAAGCTTTCTTT.

V is TRBV9 and J is TRBJ1-4; D gene ambiguous. This CDR3 contains 13 residues. The germline V gene has CDR1 SGDLS and CDR2 YYNGEE. Trimming pared 0 bases from V and 11 bases from J, leaving 11 bases between. The DNA of the CDR3 is TGTGCCAGCAGCGTAGATGGTTCGGGGAAACTGTTTTTT. Encoded protein: CASSVDGSGKLFF.

The chain has TRBV14 and TRBJ1-1; tentatively, D is TRBD1 (5 bases). Germline V gene data show CDR1 as SGHDN and CDR2 as FVKESK. V shed 3 bases and J shed 6 bases, with 14 bases lying between them. The CDR3 runs to 14 residues. CDR3 bases: TGTGCCAGCAGCCAGCATACAGGTAATCCTGAAGCTTTCTTT. Its protein product is CASSQHTGNPEAFF.

The rearrangement joins TRBV28 to TRBJ1-6; D gene unclear. The CDR3 runs to 14 residues. V gave up 5 bases and J gave up 7 bases, with 12 bases separating them. CDR1 is MDHEN and CDR2 is SYDVKM in the germline V gene. The CDR3 DNA reads TGTGCCAGCAGTATCACGCGGGCGAATTCACCCCTCCACTTT. This encodes CASSITRANSPLHF.

CDR3 sequence reads: CASRFGRRVEGEQYF. The CDR3 nucleotides read TGTGCCAGCAGATTCGGGCGTAGGGTGGAGGGCGAGCAGTACTTC. This chain uses TRBV7-8 with TRBJ2-7; TRBD2 might be the D (6 bases). The CDR3 has 15 residues. Germline CDR1 is SGHVS and CDR2 is FQNEAQ. V dropped 6 bases and J dropped 6 bases, with 21 bases sitting between them.